Each of the 32 T cell receptor beta chains below was sequenced from the same sample in a study of blood T cells in healthy people across ages. For the second PCR, which ran for 7 to 11 cycles, a sample-barcoded 5' primer and a J-beta primer mix were used. MiXCR, applied by TCRdb to the 5' RACE reads, yields one record per CDR3 protein. The sample lists about 1.6 million distinct CDR3 sequences, about 32% occurring once. The sequenced sample was blood. Source of these receptors: a woman aged 30 to 39 in good health.

Notes on this clonotype: No conserved phenylalanine or tryptophan is present at the end of the CDR3, so a read error is the likely explanation. The rearrangement joins TRBV15 to TRBJ2-7; D gene ambiguous. Germline V lookup: CDR1 LNHNV, CDR2 YYDKDF (reference sequence). The CDR3 runs to 13 residues. Between the trimmed V and J ends, which lost 2 bases and 3 bases, there was a span of 8 bases. The CDR3 here is CATSRQLNYEQYL. As DNA, the CDR3 is TGTGCCACCAGCAGACAGCTAAACTACGAGCAGTACCTC.

This clonotype appeared a few times. The J gene is TRBJ2-5, the V gene TRBV6-1, with D uncertain. The J call may be wrong; the DNA end is better matched by TRBJ2-7. This CDR3 region has 12 residues. Germline values: CDR1 MNHNS, CDR2 SASEGT. CDR3 in amino acids: CASSESVYEQYF. The CDR3 DNA is TGTGCCAGCAGTGAGTCCGTCTACGAGCAGTACTTC.

This chain connects TRBV29-1 to TRBJ2-5, with D maybe TRBD2 (6 bases). Near its end, the DNA agrees better with TRBJ2-7, so the J call may be wrong. CDR1 and CDR2 from the germline V gene are SQVTM and ANQGSEA. This CDR3 is 14 amino acids long. This chain's CDR3 is CSVGGLSRLGEQYF. The CDR3 nucleotides are TGCAGCGTTGGTGGACTATCCCGTCTAGGCGAGCAGTACTTC.

The J gene is TRBJ2-7, the V gene TRBV5-5, with D possibly TRBD1 on 5 matching bases. Germline CDR1 and CDR2: SGHKS and YYEKEE (reference sequence). This CDR3 has 13 residues. Trimming shortened V by 0 bases and J by 7 bases, and 11 bases separated the two germline ends. CDR3: CASSLVRGWEQYF. For the CDR3, the DNA is TGTGCCAGCAGCTTGGTTAGGGGCTGGGAGCAGTACTTC.

The chain couples TRBV20-1 to TRBJ1-1, with 9 bases lining up with TRBD1. Germline V gives CDR1 DFQATT, CDR2 SNEGSKA (reference sequence). The CDR3 is made up of 14 amino acids. The V and J ends lost 8 bases and 4 bases, in that order; junction bases with no gene match: 11. The CDR3, as DNA: TGCAGTACCGGGACAGGGTTATTCAGCACTGAAGCTTTCTTT. Protein sequence: CSTGTGLFSTEAFF.

This clonotype has ten or more counts. This sequence joins TRBV7-2 and TRBJ2-1; D is undetermined. V lost 3 bases and J 8 bases, leaving 11 bases between the germline ends. The CDR3 is 13 amino acids. The germline V gene encodes CDR1 SGHTA and CDR2 FQGNSA. The CDR3 loop reads CASSFTRSDEQFF. CDR3 bases: TGTGCCAGCAGCTTCACGCGATCCGATGAGCAGTTCTTC.

As to this clonotype: The CDR3 does not end in the conserved phenylalanine or tryptophan, so this is likely a read error. The chain recombines TRBV20-1 with TRBJ2-7; 8 nucleotides line up with TRBD1. Germline V CDR1 and CDR2: DFQATT, SNEGSKA (reference sequence). CDR3 length: 15 residues. Trimming cost V 3 bases and J 0 bases; bases outside gene matches: 7. CDR3 nucleotide sequence: TGCAGTGCTAGGGACACCGGGACAGGCTCCTACGAGCAGTACTTA. Protein product: CSARDTGTGSYEQYL.

The V call is TRBV11-2, the J call TRBJ1-1, with TRBD1 identical over 8 bases. The germline gives CDR1 SGHAT, CDR2 FQNNGV. The V and J ends lost 1 base and 1 base, in that order; junction bases with no gene match: 14. The CDR3 has 19 amino acids. The CDR3: CASSLGGDRRRGGNTEAFF. The DNA of the CDR3 is TGTGCCAGCAGCTTAGGGGGGGACAGGCGGCGGGGAGGGAACACTGAAGCTTTCTTT.

The genes are TRBV7-8 and TRBJ2-2; 8 bases are shared with TRBD2. Trimming removed 3 bases from V and 0 bases from J; junction bases left unmatched: 3. Germline V CDR1 and CDR2: SGHVS, FQNEAQ. The CDR3 totals 16 residues. CDR3 bases: TGTGCCAGCAGCTTCCCCGGGAGGGCGAACACCGGGGAGCTGTTTTTT. Protein: CASSFPGRANTGELFF.

This clonotype was found a few times. The V gene is TRBV2, the J gene TRBJ2-3, with 8 positions matching TRBD2. Germline CDR1 reads SNHLY; CDR2 reads FYNNEI. J lost 4 bases, V lost 4 bases, and 7 bases had no gene match. CDR3 length: 15 amino acids. This CDR3 is CASSADGGAADTQYF. The CDR3 coding sequence is TGTGCCAGCAGTGCAGACGGGGGGGCCGCAGATACGCAGTATTTT.

The chain recombines TRBV28 with TRBJ2-5; TRBD1 aligns across 7 bases. The CDR3 has 13 residues. V shed 8 bases, J shed 4 bases, and the junction held 7 bases outside the gene matches. Germline lookup yields CDR1 MDHEN and CDR2 SYDVKM. DNA of the CDR3: TGTGCCAGCGTTTTAAGGGGGCCAGAGACCCAGTACTTC. Amino acid sequence: CASVLRGPETQYF.

This clonotype was observed a handful of times. The CDR3 loop is CASSEAQGGFTEAFF. CDR3 nucleotides: TGTGCCAGCAGTGAAGCACAAGGGGGCTTCACTGAAGCTTTCTTT. This chain connects TRBV6-1 to TRBJ1-1, with 7 positions matching TRBD1. Germline CDR1 and CDR2: MNHNS and SASEGT. Germline trimming cut 0 bases from V and 4 bases from J; bases unmatched to any gene: 5. The CDR3 runs 15 residues.

The V gene is TRBV30, the J gene TRBJ2-1; 7 positions agree with TRBD2. Trimming took 3 bases from V and 7 from J; bases not matched to a gene: 12. In germline, CDR1 is GTSNPN, CDR2 SVGIG (reference sequence). The CDR3 spans 15 residues. Here the CDR3 reads CAWRMGGPPRNEQFF. DNA for the CDR3: TGTGCCTGGAGAATGGGAGGGCCCCCTCGGAATGAGCAGTTCTTC.

The chain couples TRBV6-2 or TRBV6-3 to TRBJ2-6; D is ambiguous. With 6 bases removed from V and 3 bases from J, the gap between germline ends came to 9 bases. The CDR3 is 14 amino acids. Germline CDR1 is MNHEY and CDR2 is SVGEGT. CDR3 nucleotides: TGTGCCAGCAGACGATGGATTGGGGCCAACGTCCTGACTTTC. Protein sequence: CASRRWIGANVLTF.

The sample holds a few counts of this clonotype. V is TRBV15 and J is TRBJ1-5; a possible D gene is TRBD1 (6 bases). V dropped 0 bases and J dropped 6 bases, with 9 bases sitting between them. The germline V gene has CDR1 LNHNV and CDR2 YYDKDF (reference sequence). There are 14 residues in the CDR3. The CDR3 here is CATSRDRTAQPQHF. CDR3 DNA sequence: TGTGCCACCAGCAGAGATCGGACAGCTCAGCCCCAGCATTTT. Based on the CDR3 plus reference TRBV15 and TRBJ1-5, the full variable domain is DAMVIQNPRYQVTQFGKPVTLSCSQTLNHNVMYWYQQKSSQAPKLLFHYYDKDFNNEADTPDNFQSRRPNTSFCFLDIRSPGLGDTAMYLCATSRDRTAQPQHFGDGTRLSIL.

Only a few counts were recorded for this clonotype. A junction boundary mismatches the germline segment, possibly from a read error. The chain couples TRBV27 to TRBJ2-7, with 14 bases lining up with TRBD2. CDR1 is MNHEY and CDR2 is SMNVEV in the germline V gene (reference sequence). This CDR3 contains 15 residues. Written as DNA, the CDR3 is TGTGCCGGCAGTCCCGGGACTAGCGGGGGATACGAGCAGTACTTC. Amino acids: CAGSPGTSGGYEQYF.

The CDR3 DNA sequence: TGCAGTGCTTTGGCGGGGACTAGCGGTTACAAGCAGTACTTC. Its translation is CSALAGTSGYKQYF. The chain employs TRBV20-1 and TRBJ2-4; 11 bases are shared with TRBD2. The length of the CDR3 is 14 residues. CDR1 is DFQATT, CDR2 SNEGSKA, per germline (reference sequence). Germline trimming cut 5 bases from V and 13 bases from J; bases unmatched to any gene: 13.

In its sample, this clonotype was seen a few times. The rearrangement joins TRBV20-1 to TRBJ2-7; D gene uncertain. Trimming removed 8 bases from V and 0 bases from J, with 11 bases in between. CDR3 length: 12 amino acids. Germline CDR1 DFQATT, CDR2 SNEGSKA (reference sequence). Written as DNA, the CDR3 is TGCAGTCCTTTCATGAGCTCCTACGAGCAGTACTTC. Its translation: CSPFMSSYEQYF.

This clonotype was observed a handful of times. CDR3 sequence reads: CASSQESLAEEYF. The CDR3 DNA sequence: TGTGCCAGCAGCCAAGAATCCCTAGCGGAGGAGTATTTT. The chain uses TRBV3-1 and TRBJ2-3, with 7 bases that match TRBD2. V lost 0 bases and J lost 13; bases outside the gene matches: 7. The CDR3 contains 13 residues. Looked up from germline, CDR1 is LGHDT and CDR2 is YNNKEL (reference sequence).

V gene TRBV27 combines with J gene TRBJ2-5; 9 bases line up with TRBD2. After removal of 7 bases from V and 4 bases from J, the junction contained 10 bases not matched to a gene. The CDR3 is made up of 15 amino acids. Germline assignment: CDR1 MNHEY and CDR2 SMNVEV (reference sequence). As DNA, the CDR3 is TGTGCCAGCACCCAGAGAGCGGGAGGAGGAGAGACCCAGTACTTC. Amino acids: CASTQRAGGGETQYF.

The J gene is TRBJ2-7, the V gene TRBV2; D unclear. Germline V gives CDR1 SNHLY, CDR2 FYNNEI. The CDR3 contains 10 residues. Trimming removed 7 bases at V and 10 bases at J, with 11 bases between. The CDR3 bases are TGTGCCAGCAAGAACGAAGCCCAGTACTTC. Translation gives CASKNEAQYF.

With regard to this clonotype: One junction end disagrees with the germline gene, perhaps due to a read error. V gene TRBV5-1 combines with J gene TRBJ2-3; 10 bases match TRBD2. Germline V gene lookup returns CDR1 SGHRS and CDR2 YFSETQ. The length of the CDR3 is 15 residues. CDR3 DNA: TGCACCAGCAGCTTTAGCGGGGGGAACACGCATACGCAGTATTTT. Encoded protein: CTSSFSGGNTHTQYF. Using reference TRBV5-1 and TRBJ2-3 for the parts outside the CDR3, the full variable domain is KAGVTQTPRYLIKTRGQQVTLSCSPISGHRSVSWYQQTPGQGLQFLFEYFSETQRNKGNFPGRFSGRQFSNSRSEMNVSTLELGDSALYLCTSSFSGGNTHTQYFGPGTRLTVL.

The V call is TRBV7-9, the J call TRBJ1-1, with D possibly matching TRBD1 (5 bases). Germline-derived CDR1 and CDR2 are SEHNR and FQNEAQ (reference sequence). CDR3 length equals 14 residues. V was shortened by 7 bases and J by 4 bases, with 16 bases between the two germline ends. Here the CDR3 reads CASNYGGVGTEAFF. The CDR3 bases are TGTGCCAGCAATTACGGGGGGGTTGGCACTGAAGCTTTCTTT.

This clonotype was seen repeatedly, ten times or more. The chain has TRBV5-5 and TRBJ1-1; tentatively, D is TRBD1 (5 bases). Germline-derived CDR1 and CDR2 are SGHKS and YYEKEE (reference sequence). The germline V and J ends were trimmed by 4 bases and 1 base, with 14 bases remaining between them. The CDR3 spans 15 residues. Here the CDR3 DNA reads TGTGCCAGCAGCGCCGGGGGACGGACGAACACTGAAGCTTTCTTT. Translating it yields CASSAGGRTNTEAFF.

A few counts support this clonotype. The CDR3 region is CASSTGQAFYGYTF. DNA of the CDR3: TGCGCCAGCAGCACCGGACAGGCCTTCTATGGCTACACCTTC. The rearrangement links TRBV5-1 to TRBJ1-2, with TRBD1 identical over 7 bases. J lost 4 bases, V lost 4 bases, and 7 bases had no gene match. This CDR3 comprises 14 residues. CDR1 SGHRS and CDR2 YFSETQ come from the germline V gene.

The table lists this clonotype with many counts. The J gene is TRBJ2-5, the V gene TRBV15; TRBD1 agrees at 9 bases. Per the germline V gene, CDR1 is LNHNV and CDR2 is YYDKDF (reference sequence). The CDR3 runs 13 residues. J gave up 11 bases and V 5 bases, and 9 bases lay outside the gene matches. CDR3 amino acids: CATSQDRGSGQYF. The CDR3, as DNA: TGTGCCACCAGCCAGGACAGGGGCAGCGGACAGTACTTC.

In this sample, this clonotype turned up a few times. The chain couples TRBV7-9 to TRBJ2-5; 9 bases map to TRBD1. The V gene end was trimmed by 3 bases and the J gene end by 0 bases; junction bases not matched to a gene: 11. Germline lookup yields CDR1 SEHNR and CDR2 FQNEAQ (reference sequence). The CDR3 extends over 18 amino acids. The CDR3 DNA sequence: TGTGCCAGCAGCTTCCTGGGACAGGGCGAAGGGTACCAAGAGACCCAGTACTTC. Its protein product is CASSFLGQGEGYQETQYF. Filled out from reference TRBV7-9 and TRBJ2-5, the complete variable domain reads DTGVSQNPRHKITKRGQNVTFRCDPISEHNRLYWYRQTLGQGPEFLTYFQNEAQLEKSRLLSDRFSAERPKGSFSTLEIQRTEQGDSAMYLCASSFLGQGEGYQETQYFGPGTRLLVL.

In the case of this clonotype: The junction and the germline gene differ at one end; a read error may be behind it. V gene TRBV10-3 combines with J gene TRBJ1-2; 7 nucleotides match TRBD1. The germline CDR1 and CDR2 sequences are ENHRY and SYGVKD. The CDR3 contains 14 residues. CDR3 loop: CATSESFTGDGYTF. The CDR3 DNA follows: TGTGCCACCAGTGAGTCGTTTACAGGGGATGGCTACACCTTC.

This clonotype was counted many times. The rearrangement uses TRBV29-1 and TRBJ2-5; 10 bases match TRBD1. J was trimmed by 2 bases and V by 6 bases; bases with no gene match: 6. CDR3 length: 14 residues. Germline V gene data show CDR1 as SQVTM and CDR2 as ANQGSEA. This chain's CDR3 is CSVAGTGVQETQYF. In DNA form, the CDR3 reads TGCAGCGTGGCCGGGACAGGGGTTCAAGAGACCCAGTACTTC.

In the case of this clonotype: One junction end disagrees with the germline gene, perhaps due to a read error. The chain is built from TRBV4-1 and TRBJ2-1; D is perhaps TRBD2 (5 bases). CDR1 is MGHRA and CDR2 is YSYEKL in the germline V gene. The CDR3 has 14 amino acids. The CDR3 nucleotides read TGCGCCGGCAGCCAAGAGCGGACCCTCAATGAGCAGTTCTTC. Protein sequence: CAGSQERTLNEQFF.

This clonotype was seen repeatedly, ten times or more. The gene calls are TRBV12-3 or TRBV12-4 and TRBJ1-2; D is perhaps TRBD1 (5 bases). CDR3 length equals 12 residues. Trimming shortened V by 3 bases and J by 8 bases, and 10 bases separated the two germline ends. The CDR3 coding sequence is TGTGCCAGCAGTTTCAGGGTAGGGGGCTACACCTTC. It is translated as CASSFRVGGYTF.

This clonotype came up a few times. The chain employs TRBV11-3 and TRBJ2-3; 8 bases agree with TRBD1. V shed 5 bases, J shed 6 bases, and the junction held 10 bases outside the gene matches. CDR3 length equals 15 residues. Germline V gene lookup returns CDR1 SGHNT and CDR2 YENEEA. CDR3 bases: TGTGCCAGCAGCCCAACGACAGGGGCAATCGATACGCAGTATTTT. Its translation is CASSPTTGAIDTQYF.